This TCR beta chain was obtained from a study of T cell responses to AZD1222 COVID-19 vaccine. Study findings and constraints: There were vaccine-associated CD4 TCRs across spike, dominant at 160-218 and 743-854.

In regard to this clone: Its antigen remains unknown.

This CDR3 is built from 17 residues. Germline CDR1 and CDR2: LGHNA and YNFKEQ. V shed 4 bases and J shed 3 bases, with 20 bases lying between them. Sequencing was performed with immunoSEQ multiplex PCR; in TCRdb, only in-frame clones are kept and a portion is missing. The sample holds over 200,000 clones, approximately 94% seen once. The sample was peripheral blood, taken 28 days after the second dose of the MenACWY control vaccine. The clonotype was recovered from an adult who received the MenACWY meningococcal vaccine as a control. This chain links TRBV4-2 with TRBJ2-3; the D call may be TRBD1 or TRBD2 (5 bases each). CDR3 bases: TGTGCCAGCAGCCCCCGGGTAGCTGGGGGTTCGACAGATACGCAGTATTTT. It yields the protein CASSPRVAGGSTDTQYF.